Detailed here is one T cell receptor beta chain. As yet, its antigen is unknown. The data belong to a study of CD8 T cells in ankylosing spondylitis. V was shortened by 6 bases and J by 2 bases, with 11 bases between the two germline ends. The germline V gene has CDR1 ENHRY and CDR2 SYGVKD. This CDR3 is 14 amino acids long. Each CDR3 protein is one row after TCRdb ran MiXCR on the 5' RACE reads. The sample holds approximately 520,000 distinct CDR3 sequences; less than 6% are singletons and the top ten take roughly 3.3%. Whole-study results and caveats: Among TCR beta sequences, a motif of roughly 8 highly homologous variants appeared characteristic of ankylosing spondylitis blood.

The chain is built from TRBV10-3 and TRBJ1-5; no reliable D call. This clonotype originated in a male donor with ankylosing spondylitis. Specimen: blood, either unsorted or a sorted T cell fraction (not recorded which). The CDR3 loop reads CAISELGGNQPQHF. As DNA, the CDR3 is TGTGCCATCAGCGAACTCGGGGGCAATCAGCCCCAGCATTTT.